This TCR beta chain emerged from a study of OX40 agonist ivuxolimab in advanced cancers. Study context: Those enrolled were around 87% male, with a mean age of around 57 years and ages from roughly 20 to 85.

Clones were read by immunoSEQ multiplex PCR, and TCRdb kept only the in-frame ones, dropping some. The data contain some 78,000 clones, 85% to 95% of them singletons. The CDR3 loop spans 13 amino acids. Trimming stripped 5 bases from V and 7 bases from J, with 12 bases between. CDR1 KGHSH and CDR2 LQKENI come from the germline V gene. General study results and limits: Patients with a partial response at 0.1-3.0 mg/kg had among the lowest clonal expansion.

Comment on this clone: Its antigen is unknown.

The sequence derives from an adult with an advanced solid tumor such as melanoma, head and neck, liver or kidney cancer. The sequencing here drew on CD4+ or CD8+ T cells sorted from blood, taken in a trial of the OX40 agonist ivuxolimab. The chain combines TRBV18 with TRBJ2-1; D uncertain. The CDR3 region has the DNA TGTGCCAGCTCAGCGGACCGCGGAAATGAGCAGTTCTTC. Its protein is CASSADRGNEQFF.